This TCR beta chain was recorded in a study of cytomegalovirus exposure and HLA in healthy donors. Study-level results: Owing to their indistinguishability, certain V segments, notably TRBV6-2 and TRBV6-3, were excluded. The classifier reportedly diagnosed cytomegalovirus status with high specificity and sensitivity.

V lost 5 bases and J lost 5, with 24 bases in between. Germline-derived CDR1 and CDR2 are SGHTA and FQGNSA. The CDR3 has 17 amino acids. A multiplex PCR was run with 60 Vbeta primers and 13 Jbeta primers. Original methodology: An analysis that came later counted roughly 80 million unique TCR beta chains, approximately 10 million shared. Using immunoSEQ multiplex PCR, the repertoire was profiled, and TCRdb retains in-frame clones only, with some absent. The DNA gave D and trimming, while V, J and clone size come from that table. Here the sample table reports 30,000 to 40,000 clones. Worth noting for this clone: What it binds is not known.

Input material: PBMCs. This TCR derives from a human donor in good health. The rearrangement links TRBV7-2 to TRBJ1-2; D might be TRBD1 (6 bases). DNA of the CDR3: TGTGCCAGCAGCCCCCGGGTGGGGGCTCGAGTACAGTATGGCTACACCTTC. This sequence encodes CASSPRVGARVQYGYTF.